This entry concerns a single T cell receptor (beta chain). Its antigen remains unidentified. The data derive from a study of T cell repertoires in cytomegalovirus infection. In the study overall: Public TCR beta signature analysis indicated the presence of both CMV infection and matching HLA type. The study's findings and limits: Predominance within the ex vivo response was attributable to HLA-C-restricted CMV-specific TCR beta clonotypes. Carriage of CMV together with the relevant HLA was identifiable through cumulative public TCR beta family frequency.

Germline CDR1 reads MNHNY; CDR2 reads SVGAGI (reference sequence). This CDR3 has 12 amino acids. Trimming removed 7 bases from V and 4 bases from J, with 11 bases in between. TCRdb re-analysed the reads in MiXCR, keeping a single row per CDR3 protein. The sample has about 490,000 distinct CDR3 sequences, less than 30% seen once; the top ten hold less than 15%. This receptor was identified in a human donor in good health (CMV status not recorded). Some clones in this sample may be carry-over from other donors' samples. What was sequenced was PBMCs. The J gene is TRBJ2-7, the V gene TRBV6-6; D possibly uses TRBD1 or TRBD2 (5 bases each). The CDR3 bases are TGTGCCAGCAAGGGCAGGGAGTACGAGCAGTACTTC. Its protein product is CASKGREYEQYF.